This T cell receptor (beta chain) is drawn from a study of circulating CD8 cells and anti-PD-1 response in melanoma. General study findings and limits: TIGIT repertoires were least diverse, DNEG repertoires most diverse. Published repertoire comparisons used only baseline and M1 samples from a small cohort with few responders.

Trimming left V 0 bases short and J 5 bases short, with 6 bases between. Germline V gene lookup returns CDR1 SGDLS and CDR2 YYNGEE. CDR3 length: 13 amino acids. Four subsets defined by PD-1 and/or TIGIT were sorted from live CD3+CD8+TCRalphabeta+ cells. Each library started from around 14 ng of total RNA using the QIAseq Immune Repertoire TCR panel. TCRdb used MiXCR to reprocess the reads, holding one entry per CDR3 protein. In the table there are roughly 670 distinct CDR3 sequences, less than 6% of which are singletons. Judged by abundance, this clonotype is medium-sized (0.01 to 0.1%). Its antigen is undetermined.

The chain combines TRBV9 with TRBJ2-1; TRBD1 might be the D (5 bases). The sample was CD8+ T cells from PBMCs, taken at baseline or after one month of anti-PD-1 therapy (not recorded which). The sequence came from a human donor with melanoma. The CDR3 here is CASSVVGHNEQFF. For the CDR3, the DNA is TGTGCCAGCAGCGTAGTGGGGCACAATGAGCAGTTCTTC.